One and the same sample provided the 21 T cell receptor beta chains below, sequenced in a study of blood T cells in healthy people across ages. Sample-barcoded 5' priming and a J-beta primer mix drove a second PCR of about 6 to 12 cycles. Using its own MiXCR run on the 5' RACE reads, TCRdb lists one record per CDR3 protein. The sample records hundreds of thousands of distinct CDR3 sequences, under 35% being singletons. The sample taken for sequencing was blood. The source is a woman older than 75 in good health.

Note on this clonotype: A much larger clone sits a single nucleotide away, making a read error possible. The V gene is TRBV20-1, the J gene TRBJ2-7, with 12 bases aligning to TRBD1. The J call could be wrong; TRBJ2-5 is a better fit for the DNA end. The CDR3 covers 15 residues. The germline V gene has CDR1 DFQATT and CDR2 SNEGSKA (reference sequence). CDR3 sequence reads: CSAREGTGGEETQYF. In DNA form, the CDR3 reads TGCAGTGCTAGAGAGGGGACAGGGGGCGAAGAGACCCAGTACTTC.

The chain is built from TRBV27 and TRBJ2-1; D may be TRBD2 (7 bases). Trimming pared 4 bases from V and 3 bases from J, leaving 25 bases between. The CDR3 totals 19 residues. Looked up from germline, CDR1 is MNHEY and CDR2 is SMNVEV (reference sequence). As DNA, the CDR3 is TGTGCCAGCAGTTCTCCGAGGGGATTGGGAGGGGGGTTCTACAATGAGCAGTTCTTC. It is translated as CASSSPRGLGGGFYNEQFF.

This clonotype was seen ten or more times. The chain couples TRBV9 to TRBJ2-1; 9 bases align to TRBD2. The CDR3 runs to 18 residues. Trimming cost V 0 bases and J 1 base; bases outside gene matches: 8. Germline V gene lookup returns CDR1 SGDLS and CDR2 YYNGEE. CDR3 DNA: TGTGCCAGCAGCGTAGGCCCGGGTAGCGGGGGATCCTACAATGAGCAGTTCTTC. Its protein is CASSVGPGSGGSYNEQFF.

The CDR3 coding sequence is TGTGCCAGCTCACCTCAACAGGGAGGAACGGAGACCCAGTTCTTC. Protein product: CASSPQQGGTETQFF. The gene calls are TRBV18 and TRBJ2-1; either TRBD1 or TRBD2 may fit D (6 bases each). The CDR3 has 15 amino acids. Germline lookup yields CDR1 KGHSH and CDR2 LQKENI. V was clipped by 3 bases and J by 13 bases, with 22 bases between them.

This clonotype was seen a handful of times. V gene TRBV28 combines with J gene TRBJ2-2; unclear D gene. Germline loops: CDR1 MDHEN, CDR2 SYDVKM. V was pared by 7 bases and J by 1 base, with 10 bases between. The CDR3 totals 14 residues. CDR3 residues: CASTPGQNTGELFF. In DNA, the CDR3 is TGTGCCAGCACGCCGGGTCAGAACACCGGGGAGCTGTTTTTT.

This clonotype was picked up many times. This chain joins TRBV10-2 and TRBJ1-2; tentatively, D is TRBD1 (5 bases). Trimming took off 3 bases at V and 1 base at J, with 9 bases between the two ends. Germline values: CDR1 WSHSY, CDR2 SAAADI. CDR3 size: 14 residues. Written as DNA, the CDR3 is TGCGCCAGCAGTGACGGACACAGTAACTATGGCTACACCTTC. It is translated as CASSDGHSNYGYTF.

This clonotype appeared a few times. With a much larger clone just one base away, this may be a read error. The chain joins TRBV4-3 to TRBJ2-5; 13 nucleotides align to TRBD2. V gave up 4 bases and J gave up 11 bases; unmatched junction bases: 10. Germline CDR1 LGHNA, CDR2 YSLEER. The CDR3 covers 15 residues. CDR3 sequence reads: CASSPLAGGLSEQYF. In DNA, the CDR3 is TGCGCCAGCAGCCCACTAGCGGGGGGGCTCAGTGAGCAGTACTTC.

This clonotype was observed many times. The chain is built from TRBV6-5 and TRBJ2-1, with 8 bases matching TRBD2. Germline values: CDR1 MNHEY, CDR2 SVGAGI. After removal of 10 bases from V and 4 bases from J, the junction contained 9 bases not matched to a gene. The CDR3 totals 14 residues. Written as DNA, the CDR3 is TGTGCCACCCTGAGGAGCGGGGGTTACAATGAGCAGTTCTTC. Its translation is CATLRSGGYNEQFF.

There are many counts of this clonotype. The chain links TRBV6-2 or TRBV6-3 to TRBJ2-4; possibly TRBD2 for D (6 bases). The CDR3 loop spans 14 amino acids. Germline V gene lookup returns CDR1 MNHEY and CDR2 SVGEGT. Trimming removed 2 bases from V and 2 bases from J, with 7 bases in between. CDR3 sequence (DNA): TGTGCCAGCAGTTACGCGGGGACCAAAAACATTCAGTACTTC. Translation: CASSYAGTKNIQYF.

To note about this clonotype: This sequence may be a read error, since a much larger clone differs from it by one base. The chain employs TRBV20-1 and TRBJ2-1; D is unclear. Per the germline V gene, CDR1 is DFQATT and CDR2 is SNEGSKA (reference sequence). The CDR3 is 16 amino acids. Written as DNA, the CDR3 is TGCAGTGCCAACGTTGGGTGGGTTGGCGAACTGAATGGGCAGTTCTTC. It encodes CSANVGWVGELNGQFF.

The chain is built from TRBV6-4 and TRBJ2-3; 10 nucleotides match TRBD2. The CDR3 is 15 amino acids. Germline lookup yields CDR1 MRHNA and CDR2 SNTAGT. Trimming removed 6 bases from V and 2 bases from J; junction bases left unmatched: 5. The CDR3 coding sequence is TGTGCCAGCAGCCTAGCGGGAGAGGCCACAGATACGCAGTATTTT. Protein sequence: CASSLAGEATDTQYF.

The chain employs TRBV9 and TRBJ2-5; D unresolved. This CDR3 contains 14 residues. Trimming left V 0 bases short and J 5 bases short, with 11 bases between. Germline lookup yields CDR1 SGDLS and CDR2 YYNGEE. CDR3 region: CASSVELSVETQYF. The CDR3 DNA sequence: TGTGCCAGCAGCGTAGAGCTCTCAGTGGAGACCCAGTACTTC.

Worth noting for this clonotype: One end of the junction fails to match germline, which may point to a read error. The chain combines TRBV7-9 with TRBJ2-4, with 9 nucleotides matching TRBD1. The closer fit of TRBJ2-7 to the DNA end suggests the J call may be wrong. Germline assignment: CDR1 SEHNR and CDR2 FQNEAQ (reference sequence). The CDR3 runs 17 residues. The CDR3 sequence: CASSPAQGQGFNYEQYF. CDR3 DNA sequence: TGCGCCAGCAGCCCAGCCCAGGGACAGGGTTTCAACTACGAGCAGTACTTC.

The chain combines TRBV28 with TRBJ2-3; possible D gene TRBD2, 5 bases. Trimming removed 5 bases from V and 0 bases from J, with 21 bases in between. This CDR3 region has 18 residues. Germline V gene lookup returns CDR1 MDHEN and CDR2 SYDVKM. In DNA, the CDR3 is TGTGCCAGCAGTCCACCGCTCGGCGGGCGCGCTAGCACAGATACGCAGTATTTT. Translated: CASSPPLGGRASTDTQYF.

This clonotype appeared many times. This chain joins TRBV7-9 and TRBJ2-5; no definite D call. V was shortened by 6 bases and J by 4 bases, with 12 bases between the two germline ends. From germline, CDR1 is SEHNR and CDR2 FQNEAQ (reference sequence). CDR3 size: 13 residues. In nucleotides, the CDR3 is TGTGCCAGCAGTTTACTTTTGGGAGAGACCCAGTACTTC. Translating it yields CASSLLLGETQYF.

The chain employs TRBV9 and TRBJ2-3, with 11 bases aligning to TRBD1. V shed 3 bases and J 1 base; nucleotides not matched to a gene: 10. The CDR3 length is 18 residues. The germline V gene encodes CDR1 SGDLS and CDR2 YYNGEE. CDR3 sequence: CASSALRGQGAGTDTQYF. CDR3 nucleotides: TGTGCCAGCAGCGCCCTGCGAGGACAGGGGGCTGGCACAGATACGCAGTATTTT.

This clonotype was seen at least ten times. V and J are TRBV2 and TRBJ2-1; maybe TRBD1 (5 bases). The CDR3 length is 14 residues. Germline V gives CDR1 SNHLY, CDR2 FYNNEI. Trimming stripped 3 bases from V and 7 bases from J, with 13 bases between. CDR3 bases: TGTGCCAGCAGTGATACCAGGGTCCTGAATGAGCAGTTCTTC. Residues: CASSDTRVLNEQFF. Using reference TRBV2 and TRBJ2-1 for the parts outside the CDR3, the full variable domain is EPEVTQTPSHQVTQMGQEVILRCVPISNHLYFYWYRQILGQKVEFLVSFYNNEISEKSEIFDDQFSVERPDGSNFTLKIRSTKLEDSAMYFCASSDTRVLNEQFFGPGTRLTVL.

There are many counts of this clonotype. This chain links TRBV7-2 with TRBJ2-5, with D perhaps TRBD1 (5 bases). The CDR3 is made up of 13 amino acids. Germline V gives CDR1 SGHTA, CDR2 FQGNSA. With 5 bases removed from V and 1 base from J, the gap between germline ends came to 8 bases. This chain's CDR3 is CASSGRAQETQYF. CDR3 sequence (DNA): TGTGCCAGCAGCGGCAGGGCCCAAGAGACCCAGTACTTC.

Comment on this clonotype: One base away lies a much larger clone, so this may be a sequencing read error. The rearrangement joins TRBV3-1 to TRBJ2-1; 8 bases fit TRBD2. This CDR3 is 16 amino acids long. Trimming removed 1 base from V and 5 bases from J; junction bases left unmatched: 7. The germline V gene has CDR1 LGHDT and CDR2 YNNKEL (reference sequence). CDR3 residues: CASSQGRAGVNNEQFF. CDR3 nucleotide sequence: TGTGCCAGCAGCCAAGGGCGAGCGGGGGTCAACAATGAGCAGTTCTTC.

As regards this clonotype: A much larger clone is a single base away; this may be a read error. The gene calls are TRBV15 and TRBJ2-7; possibly TRBD2 for D (5 bases). The CDR3 loop spans 11 amino acids. V shed 11 bases and J shed 2 bases, with 10 bases lying between them. Germline V gene sequence: CDR1 LNHNV, CDR2 YYDKDF (reference sequence). The CDR3 DNA reads as TGTGCCCCCCCCGGGGCCTACGAGCAGTACTTC. Translation: CAPPGAYEQYF.

The CDR3 coding sequence is TGTGCCAGCAGTTACGGCGAGAATTCACCCCTCCACTTT. Its translation: CASSYGENSPLHF. This rearrangement joins TRBV6-6 to TRBJ1-6; no reliable D call. This CDR3 has 13 residues. V lost 2 bases to trimming and J lost 7 bases, with 6 bases between them. Germline CDR1 is MNHNY and CDR2 is SVGAGI (reference sequence).